These T cell receptor beta chains were read from a single sample in a study of identical twins. TCRdb re-called the 5' RACE reads through MiXCR, storing one row per CDR3 protein. The sample yields fewer than 250,000 distinct CDR3 sequences, less than 20% seen once. These data were also reused for a study on T cells expressing NK-cell markers.

Sequencing was performed on CD8+ T cells sorted from blood. These receptors all come from a woman aged 18-30 years in good health. Both conserved end residues are trimmed from each CDR3. Expanded clones are given a class, and other clones once, few, many or no size at all.

clone_size j_call v_call cdr3_aa
- TRBJ2-3 TRBV10-3 AISESGYSGSIGDTQY
- TRBJ2-7 TRBV15 ATSRSRGEQY
few TRBJ1-1 TRBV27 ASSLVGGLGGTEAF
few TRBJ2-7 TRBV12-3/TRBV12-4 ASQPGPGLYEQY
- TRBJ2-5 TRBV12-3/TRBV12-4 ASSLAAQVTQY
few TRBJ2-1 TRBV10-3 AISESTRGNEQF
- TRBJ1-4 TRBV19 ASSASGTGDADEKLF
few TRBJ1-2 TRBV5-1 ASSLFTSIYGYT
- TRBJ2-3 TRBV6-5 ASSYSRRQGSVTDTQY
few TRBJ1-2 TRBV5-1 ASSWDRGDGYT
few TRBJ2-1 TRBV10-2 ASSAISVLPGYNEQF
many TRBJ2-7 TRBV20-1 SARSPTSGSGGYEQY
- TRBJ2-7 TRBV7-9 ASSLKPGQGHYEQY
few TRBJ2-7 TRBV7-9 ASSARDRGYHEQY
- TRBJ2-7 TRBV4-3 ASSQDPSGSSYEQY
few TRBJ2-7 TRBV29-1 SVILSEQY
few TRBJ2-6 TRBV29-1 SVRETGANVLT
few TRBJ2-7 TRBV5-5 ASSQGDSYYEQY
few TRBJ2-1 TRBV29-1 SVEYLAGMSSSYNEQF
- TRBJ2-7 TRBV10-3 AIRGGANFYEQY
- TRBJ1-1 TRBV6-5 ASSYSRLVQNTEAF
- TRBJ2-1 TRBV20-1 SARDPSGRGGEQF
few TRBJ2-1 TRBV5-1 ASSLVGSGGSYNEQF
few TRBJ1-1 TRBV29-1 SDGRGTGGPGAF
- TRBJ2-2 TRBV5-1 ASSWGGGTGELF
few TRBJ2-4 TRBV4-2 ASSPGTSGDLSKNIQY
- TRBJ2-7 TRBV7-6 ASSSLGASGGRSGQY
few TRBJ2-7 TRBV7-9 ASSLGGSDEQY
- TRBJ1-5 TRBV12-3/TRBV12-4 ASSLRALNQPQH
- TRBJ1-5 TRBV27 ASSWDRNQPQH
few TRBJ1-2 TRBV4-3 ASSHHNGDLT
- TRBJ2-3 TRBV6-5 ASSYWGAGDTQY
few TRBJ2-1 TRBV7-9 ASSSGQDYNEQF
- TRBJ2-3 TRBV20-1 SARTLAADTQY
- TRBJ1-4 TRBV5-1 ASSLEPRQGREKLF
- TRBJ2-1 TRBV6-6 ASRDREDGEQF